This T cell receptor beta chain was profiled in a study of blood T cell repertoires in COVID-19. Assay: immunoSEQ multiplex PCR; the TCRdb copy retains only in-frame clones and omits some. Among roughly 100,000 clones, 65% to 80% were seen once, and the ten largest hold 19%. With 5 bases removed from V and 10 bases from J, the gap between germline ends came to 12 bases. Per germline, CDR1 LGHDT and CDR2 YNNKEL (reference sequence). The CDR3 length is 12 residues. This clone turned up a few times. The chain carries TRBV3-1 (or the pseudogene TRBV3-2) and TRBJ2-1, with D unresolved. Sequencing was done on a sample of peripheral blood. The sequence was obtained from a woman aged 70-85 years with acute or convalescent COVID-19. The CDR3 DNA follows: TGTGCCAGCAGCGTCCGGAGAGGCGAGCAGTTCTTC. Translated, it gives CASSVRRGEQFF.